The TCR beta chain described here comes from a study of T cell clonality in common variable immunodeficiency. Using immunoSEQ multiplex PCR, the repertoire was profiled, and TCRdb retains in-frame clones only, with some absent. The sample has approximately 81,000 clones, none seen only once. As regards this clone: The CDR3 is cut off 3 residues early in the read; its end comes from the germline J gene.

CDR3 length: 14 residues. Germline V gives CDR1 DFQATT, CDR2 SNEGSKA (reference sequence). Trimming removed 3 bases from V and 0 bases from J, with 9 bases in between. The chain combines TRBV20-1 with TRBJ1-3; D gene unclear. This TCR came from a person aged 18 to 70 in good health. The sequenced sample consisted of peripheral blood mononuclear cells. CDR3 protein: CSASPGSSGNTIYF. CDR3 DNA (partial): TGCAGTGCTAGTCCGGGGAGCTCTGGAAACACC.